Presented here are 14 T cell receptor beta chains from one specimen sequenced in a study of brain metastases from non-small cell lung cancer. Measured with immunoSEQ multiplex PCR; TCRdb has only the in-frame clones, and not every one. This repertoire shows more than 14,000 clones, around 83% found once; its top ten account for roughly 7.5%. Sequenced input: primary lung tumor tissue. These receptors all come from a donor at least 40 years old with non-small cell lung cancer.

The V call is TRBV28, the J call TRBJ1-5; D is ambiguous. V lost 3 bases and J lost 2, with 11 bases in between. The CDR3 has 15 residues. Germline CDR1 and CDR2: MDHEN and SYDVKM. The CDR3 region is CASSFATNGNQPQHF. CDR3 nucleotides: TGTGCCAGCAGTTTCGCGACAAATGGCAATCAGCCCCAGCATTTT.

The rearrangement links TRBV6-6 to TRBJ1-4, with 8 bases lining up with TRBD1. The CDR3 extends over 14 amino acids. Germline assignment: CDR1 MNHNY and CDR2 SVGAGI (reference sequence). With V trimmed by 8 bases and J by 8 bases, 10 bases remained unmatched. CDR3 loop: CASAQGQGEEKLFF. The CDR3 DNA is TGTGCCAGCGCACAAGGACAGGGCGAGGAAAAACTGTTTTTT.

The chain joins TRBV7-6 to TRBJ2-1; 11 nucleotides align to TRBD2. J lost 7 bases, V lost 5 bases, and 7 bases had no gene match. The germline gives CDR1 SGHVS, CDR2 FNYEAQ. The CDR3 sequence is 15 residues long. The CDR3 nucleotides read TGTGCCAGCAGCCTTTCTAGCGGGGGGTGGAATGAGCAGTTCTTC. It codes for CASSLSSGGWNEQFF.

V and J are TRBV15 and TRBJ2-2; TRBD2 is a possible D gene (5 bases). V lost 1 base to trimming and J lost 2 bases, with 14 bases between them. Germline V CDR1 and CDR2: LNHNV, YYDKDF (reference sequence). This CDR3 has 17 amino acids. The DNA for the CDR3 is TGTGCCACCAGCAGAGGGATAGAGCGGCCTAACACCGGGGAGCTGTTTTTT. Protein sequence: CATSRGIERPNTGELFF. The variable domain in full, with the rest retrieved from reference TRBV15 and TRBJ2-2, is DAMVIQNPRYQVTQFGKPVTLSCSQTLNHNVMYWYQQKSSQAPKLLFHYYDKDFNNEADTPDNFQSRRPNTSFCFLDIRSPGLGDTAMYLCATSRGIERPNTGELFFGEGSRLTVL.

CDR3 sequence reads: CASSLPSPTGGMSGYTF. As DNA, the CDR3 is TGTGCCAGCAGCTTACCCTCACCGACAGGGGGCATGTCTGGCTACACCTTC. V is TRBV7-9 and J is TRBJ1-2; 10 nucleotides line up with TRBD1. The trim removed 2 bases at V and 7 bases at J, leaving 13 bases unmatched. CDR1 and CDR2 from the germline V gene are SEHNR and FQNEAQ (reference sequence). The CDR3 extends over 17 amino acids.

The CDR3 loop reads CASSLVQGGNEAFF. CDR3 nucleotides: TGTGCCAGCAGCTTAGTGCAGGGTGGTAATGAAGCTTTCTTT. The chain links TRBV7-9 to TRBJ1-1; possible D gene TRBD1, 5 bases. This CDR3 is built from 14 residues. CDR1 is SEHNR, CDR2 FQNEAQ, per germline (reference sequence). Trimming pared 1 base from V and 7 bases from J, leaving 13 bases between. Together with reference TRBV7-9 and TRBJ1-1, the CDR3 gives the full variable domain: DTGVSQNPRHKITKRGQNVTFRCDPISEHNRLYWYRQTLGQGPEFLTYFQNEAQLEKSRLLSDRFSAERPKGSFSTLEIQRTEQGDSAMYLCASSLVQGGNEAFFGQGTRLTVV.

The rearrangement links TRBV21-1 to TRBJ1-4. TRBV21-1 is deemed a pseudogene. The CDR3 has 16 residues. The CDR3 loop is CASNKERSGLHEKLFF. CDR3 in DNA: TGTGCCAGCAACAAAGAGCGGTCGGGCCTCCATGAAAAACTGTTTTTT.

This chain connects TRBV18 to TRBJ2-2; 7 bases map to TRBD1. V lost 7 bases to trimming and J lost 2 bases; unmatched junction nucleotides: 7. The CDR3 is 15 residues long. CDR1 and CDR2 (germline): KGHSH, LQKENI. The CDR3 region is CASLTGTANTGELFF. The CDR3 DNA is TGTGCCAGCTTAACCGGGACAGCTAACACCGGGGAGCTGTTTTTT. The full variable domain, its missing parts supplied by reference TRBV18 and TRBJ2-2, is NAGVMQNPRHLVRRRGQEARLRCSPMKGHSHVYWYRQLPEEGLKFMVYLQKENIIDESGMPKERFSAEFPKEGPSILRIQQVVRGDSAAYFCASLTGTANTGELFFGEGSRLTVL.

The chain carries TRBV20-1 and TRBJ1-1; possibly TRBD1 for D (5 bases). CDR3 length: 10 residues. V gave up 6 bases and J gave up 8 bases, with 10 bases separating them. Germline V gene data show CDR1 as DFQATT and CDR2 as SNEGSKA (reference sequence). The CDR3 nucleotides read TGCAGTGCCTCACAGGCGGAAGCTTTCTTT. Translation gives CSASQAEAFF.

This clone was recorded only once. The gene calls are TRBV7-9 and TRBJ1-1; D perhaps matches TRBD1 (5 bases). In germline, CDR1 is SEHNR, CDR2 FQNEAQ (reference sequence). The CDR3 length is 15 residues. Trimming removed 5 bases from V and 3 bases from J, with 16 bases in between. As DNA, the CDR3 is TGTGCCAGCAGCCCCAGGGCCTGGACGGACACTGAAGCTTTCTTT. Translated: CASSPRAWTDTEAFF.

Here the CDR3 DNA reads TGTGCCAGCAGCCTCTACAGGGGGCAGGGCGAAAAACTGTTTTTT. It encodes CASSLYRGQGEKLFF. The V call is TRBV7-8, the J call TRBJ1-4; 9 positions match TRBD1. The CDR3 has 15 residues. Germline loops: CDR1 SGHVS, CDR2 FQNEAQ. With 5 bases clipped from V and 8 bases from J, the junction kept 9 bases outside the gene matches.

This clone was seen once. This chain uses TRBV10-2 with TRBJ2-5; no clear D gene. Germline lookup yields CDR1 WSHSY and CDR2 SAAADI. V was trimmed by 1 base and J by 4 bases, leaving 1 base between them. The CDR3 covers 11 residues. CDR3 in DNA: TGCGCCAGCAGTGAGTTAGAGACCCAGTACTTC. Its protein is CASSELETQYF.

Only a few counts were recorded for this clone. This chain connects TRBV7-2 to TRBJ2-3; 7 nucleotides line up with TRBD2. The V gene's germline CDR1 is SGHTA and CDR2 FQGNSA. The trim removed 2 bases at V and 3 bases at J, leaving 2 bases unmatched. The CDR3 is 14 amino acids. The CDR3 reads CASSLRRGTDTQYF. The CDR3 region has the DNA TGTGCCAGCAGCTTAAGGCGGGGGACAGATACGCAGTATTTT.

The CDR3 is CASNPGTVKLTGGAYEQYF. CDR3 nucleotides: TGTGCCAGCAACCCCGGGACAGTCAAATTAACCGGAGGGGCTTACGAGCAGTACTTC. The V and J genes are TRBV7-2 and TRBJ2-7, with D perhaps matching TRBD1 (7 bases). The germline gives CDR1 SGHTA, CDR2 FQGNSA. This CDR3 spans 19 amino acids. Trimming took 7 bases from V and 4 from J, leaving 32 bases between them.